These 9 T cell receptor beta chains came from one sample sequenced in a study of shared clonotypes between healthy human individuals. CD8 cells classed as naive were CD45RO-negative and positively selected for CCR7, excluding terminally differentiated effector memory CD45RA+ cells. Profiling relied on immunoSEQ multiplex PCR, and the TCRdb table lists in-frame clones only, not all of them. This table has roughly 2,000,000 clones, 93% appearing once. The material sequenced was naive CD8+ T cells from PBMCs. The receptors stem from a man younger than 35 in good health. Some clones in this sample may be carry-over from other donors' samples.

This clone was seen a handful of times. The chain employs TRBV28 and TRBJ1-3; the match to TRBD1 covers 11 bases. CDR1 and CDR2 from the germline V gene are MDHEN and SYDVKM. CDR3 length equals 18 residues. Trimming cost V 11 bases and J 6 bases; bases outside gene matches: 21. The CDR3 is CAAEPRDRGNFPVNTIYF. The DNA of the CDR3 is TGTGCCGCAGAGCCCCGGGACAGGGGGAACTTTCCCGTAAACACCATATATTTT. The whole variable domain, remainder taken from reference TRBV28 and TRBJ1-3, is DVKVTQSSRYLVKRTGEKVFLECVQDMDHENMFWYRQDPGLGLRLIYFSYDVKMKEKGDIPEGYSVSREKKERFSLILESASTNQTSMYLCAAEPRDRGNFPVNTIYFGEGSWLTVV.

J is TRBJ2-5 and V is TRBV7-7; 8 positions match TRBD2. The V segment lost 6 bases and the J segment 4 bases; nucleotides outside the gene matches: 4. This CDR3 spans 13 amino acids. The germline V gene encodes CDR1 SSHAT and CDR2 FNYEAQ (reference sequence). The CDR3 DNA is TGTGCCAGCAGGGACGCGGGAGGAGAGACCCAGTACTTC. It specifies CASRDAGGETQYF.

This clone was found once. The CDR3 region is CASSQDWAGETQYF. The CDR3 bases are TGCGCCAGCAGCCAAGATTGGGCGGGAGAGACCCAGTACTTC. The V and J genes are TRBV4-1 and TRBJ2-5, with TRBD2 as a possible D gene (5 bases). Trimming took 0 bases from V and 4 from J, leaving 9 bases between them. The CDR3 covers 14 residues. Germline values: CDR1 MGHRA, CDR2 YSYEKL.

The genes are TRBV19 and TRBJ2-5; no clear D. Germline V gene data show CDR1 as LNHDA and CDR2 as SQIVND (reference sequence). Trimming shortened V by 4 bases and J by 0 bases, and 9 bases separated the two germline ends. The CDR3 is 14 amino acids. The CDR3 region has the DNA TGTGCCAGTAGTACCCGAGGCTACCAAGAGACCCAGTACTTC. Amino acid sequence: CASSTRGYQETQYF.

The chain is built from TRBV7-9 and TRBJ2-2; the D gene is possibly TRBD1 (6 bases). Trimming stripped 5 bases from V and 2 bases from J, with 21 bases between. CDR3 size: 18 residues. Germline CDR1 and CDR2: SEHNR and FQNEAQ (reference sequence). CDR3 region: CASSPQGSAPINTGELFF. The DNA of the CDR3 is TGTGCCAGCAGCCCCCAGGGGAGCGCCCCTATCAACACCGGGGAGCTGTTTTTT.

V is TRBV9 and J is TRBJ2-5; 9 nucleotides match TRBD2. CDR3 length: 15 amino acids. V trimming: 4 bases; J trimming: 5 bases; junction bases outside the gene matches: 9. Germline V gene lookup returns CDR1 SGDLS and CDR2 YYNGEE. The CDR3: CASSPLLAGWETQYF. CDR3 nucleotides: TGTGCCAGCAGCCCCCTACTAGCGGGCTGGGAGACCCAGTACTTC.

The chain employs TRBV7-8 and TRBJ2-3; D remains unclear. CDR3 size: 17 residues. V was cut by 2 bases and J by 2 bases, with 17 bases left in between. In germline, CDR1 is SGHVS, CDR2 FQNEAQ. The CDR3 sequence is CASSLSSATGTTDTQYF. The CDR3 DNA is TGTGCCAGCAGCTTATCCTCCGCGACCGGAACCACAGATACGCAGTATTTT.

J is TRBJ2-5 and V is TRBV12-5, with TRBD1 matching over 7 bases. The germline V gene encodes CDR1 LGHNT and CDR2 FRNRAP. This CDR3 comprises 18 residues. The V gene end was trimmed by 0 bases and the J gene end by 0 bases; junction bases not matched to a gene: 10. CDR3 region: CASGLVRWDSRYQETQYF. CDR3 sequence (DNA): TGTGCTAGTGGTTTGGTACGTTGGGACAGCAGGTACCAAGAGACCCAGTACTTC.

This rearrangement joins TRBV6-1 to TRBJ2-3; 12 bases match TRBD2. The ends lost 4 bases at V and 3 bases at J; junction bases unmatched: 5. CDR3 size: 16 residues. Looked up from germline, CDR1 is MNHNS and CDR2 is SASEGT. CDR3 in DNA: TGTGCCAGCAGTGGAAGACTAGCGGGAGTTACAGATACGCAGTATTTT. It encodes CASSGRLAGVTDTQYF.